What follows are 10 T cell receptor beta chains derived from one specimen sequenced in a study of CD8 T cells in Susac syndrome. With random hexamers, about 0.45 to 1 ug RNA was reverse transcribed. TCRdb analysed the immunoSEQ multiplex PCR reads with MiXCR anew, one entry per CDR3 protein. The top ten clones hold around 0.067% of a sample with 250,000 or so distinct CDR3 sequences, around 93% of them seen once. The sample taken for sequencing was CD4+ T cells from PBMCs. These TCRs come from a human donor with multiple sclerosis.

The J gene is TRBJ2-7, the V gene TRBV28, with TRBD1 matching over 9 bases. The V segment lost 4 bases and the J segment 4 bases; nucleotides outside the gene matches: 8. The CDR3 runs 15 residues. In germline, CDR1 is MDHEN, CDR2 SYDVKM. As DNA, the CDR3 is TGTGCCAGCAGTTCACCAGCCGGGACAGGGTACGAGCAGTACTTC. Translation gives CASSSPAGTGYEQYF. Full variable domain (missing parts from reference TRBV28 and TRBJ2-7): DVKVTQSSRYLVKRTGEKVFLECVQDMDHENMFWYRQDPGLGLRLIYFSYDVKMKEKGDIPEGYSVSREKKERFSLILESASTNQTSMYLCASSSPAGTGYEQYFGPGTRLTVT.

This clonotype was recorded a few times. The chain is built from TRBV29-1 and TRBJ2-7; no firm D call. The CDR3 extends over 12 amino acids. Trimming took off 4 bases at V and 5 bases at J, with 12 bases between the two ends. CDR1 and CDR2 (germline): SQVTM, ANQGSEA. CDR3 nucleotides: TGCAGCGTTGGTACTATCGAGGACGAGCAGTACTTC. It codes for CSVGTIEDEQYF.

The gene calls are TRBV5-1 and TRBJ2-3; 7 positions agree with TRBD2. The CDR3 spans 15 residues. V lost 4 bases and J lost 2; bases outside the gene matches: 7. Looked up from germline, CDR1 is SGHRS and CDR2 is YFSETQ. For the CDR3, the DNA is TGCGCCAGCAGCGTGCGGGGGTTTGACACAGATACGCAGTATTTT. Translation: CASSVRGFDTDTQYF.

The chain recombines TRBV27 with TRBJ1-1, with D unresolved. V lost 2 bases to trimming and J lost 0 bases, with 10 bases between them. This CDR3 region has 15 residues. Germline CDR1 and CDR2: MNHEY and SMNVEV (reference sequence). The CDR3 spells CASSLRPPMNTEAFF. As DNA, the CDR3 is TGTGCCAGCAGTTTAAGGCCGCCCATGAACACTGAAGCTTTCTTT.

This clonotype was found once. The gene calls are TRBV5-1 and TRBJ2-6, with D perhaps assigned TRBD1 or TRBD2 (5 bases each). The V end lost 1 base, the J end lost 4 bases, and 9 bases lay between the germline ends. The CDR3 totals 15 residues. Per the germline V gene, CDR1 is SGHRS and CDR2 is YFSETQ. The CDR3 DNA is TGCGCCAGCAGCTTGATTGGGACCGGGGCCAACGTCCTGACTTTC. Translation: CASSLIGTGANVLTF.

CDR3 sequence reads: CASSQVRSHSGYTF. The CDR3 bases are TGCGCCAGCAGCCAAGTTAGATCTCACTCTGGCTACACCTTC. This chain links TRBV4-1 with TRBJ1-2; no reliable D call. Trimming pared 1 base from V and 7 bases from J, leaving 13 bases between. CDR1 MGHRA and CDR2 YSYEKL come from the germline V gene. CDR3 length equals 14 residues.

The chain is built from TRBV30 and TRBJ2-7, with D perhaps being TRBD1 or TRBD2 (6 bases each). In germline, CDR1 is GTSNPN, CDR2 SVGIG (reference sequence). The CDR3 has 17 residues. The V and J ends lost 0 bases and 4 bases respectively, with 22 bases between them. CDR3 loop: CAWSVSPYRDFAYEQYF. CDR3 DNA sequence: TGTGCCTGGAGTGTATCCCCATACAGGGACTTTGCGTACGAGCAGTACTTC.

The rearrangement joins TRBV3-1 to TRBJ2-6, with 8 bases that match TRBD2. Germline V lookup: CDR1 LGHDT, CDR2 YNNKEL (reference sequence). The CDR3 loop spans 18 amino acids. The V segment lost 4 bases and the J segment 2 bases; nucleotides outside the gene matches: 10. The CDR3 reads CASSRPTGGTPGANVLTF. CDR3 coding DNA: TGTGCCAGCAGCCGCCCCACGGGGGGGACCCCTGGGGCCAACGTCCTGACTTTC.

The rearrangement joins TRBV5-1 to TRBJ1-1; the match to TRBD1 covers 7 bases. The V segment lost 4 bases and the J segment 4 bases; nucleotides outside the gene matches: 4. Germline V CDR1 and CDR2: SGHRS, YFSETQ. CDR3 length equals 13 residues. The CDR3 here is CASSKGTATEAFF. The DNA of the CDR3 is TGCGCCAGCAGCAAGGGGACAGCCACTGAAGCTTTCTTT.

The chain carries TRBV30 and TRBJ2-1; TRBD2 aligns across 13 bases. Looked up from germline, CDR1 is GTSNPN and CDR2 is SVGIG (reference sequence). The trim removed 3 bases at V and 8 bases at J, leaving 7 bases unmatched. This CDR3 is built from 15 residues. The CDR3: CAWSAGLAGRDEQFF. In nucleotides, the CDR3 is TGTGCCTGGAGCGCGGGACTAGCGGGAAGGGATGAGCAGTTCTTC.